Below are 9 T cell receptor beta chains sequenced from a single sample in a study of blood T cell repertoires in COVID-19. Repertoires were generated with immunoSEQ multiplex PCR, while TCRdb's copy carries only in-frame clones and drops some. The data contain 200,000 or so clones, around 82% of them singletons. The specimen sequenced was PBMCs or T cells enriched from blood (not recorded which). These receptors were collected from a woman aged 40 to 50 with acute COVID-19.

This rearrangement joins TRBV7-6 to TRBJ1-4; 7 bases map to TRBD1. Germline lookup yields CDR1 SGHVS and CDR2 FNYEAQ. The CDR3 runs 17 residues. After removal of 5 bases from V and 3 bases from J, the junction contained 12 bases not matched to a gene. The CDR3 sequence: CASSLRSYRGSNEKLFF. In nucleotides, the CDR3 is TGTGCCAGCAGCCTAAGATCCTACAGGGGATCTAATGAAAAACTGTTTTTT.

This clone was seen only a few times. This sample also contains other DNA sequences that code for the same CDR3. The chain employs TRBV19 and TRBJ2-2; 11 bases agree with TRBD2. CDR1 and CDR2 from the germline V gene are LNHDA and SQIVND (reference sequence). V lost 1 base and J lost 7; bases outside the gene matches: 5. CDR3 length equals 16 residues. The CDR3 loop reads CASSIGLAGGRGELFF. CDR3 bases: TGTGCCAGTAGTATAGGTCTAGCGGGGGGTCGCGGGGAGCTGTTTTTT. The full variable domain, rest sourced from reference TRBV19 and TRBJ2-2, is DGGITQSPKYLFRKEGQNVTLSCEQNLNHDAMYWYRQDPGQGLRLIYYSQIVNDFQKGDIAEGYSVSREKKESFPLTVTSAQKNPTAFYLCASSIGLAGGRGELFFGEGSRLTVL.

J is TRBJ2-1 and V is TRBV2; 7 nucleotides agree with TRBD1. The CDR3 length is 13 residues. CDR1 SNHLY and CDR2 FYNNEI come from the germline V gene. V trimming: 6 bases; J trimming: 12 bases; junction bases outside the gene matches: 11. The CDR3 sequence is CASRPGTVSLQFF. Written as DNA, the CDR3 is TGTGCCAGCAGGCCCGGGACAGTGTCTCTGCAGTTCTTC.

This clone was found once. This chain uses TRBV9 with TRBJ1-4; 9 bases agree with TRBD1. Germline V gives CDR1 SGDLS, CDR2 YYNGEE. The CDR3 contains 14 residues. Unmatched junction bases numbered 4, after V lost 3 bases and J lost 7 bases. In DNA form, the CDR3 reads TGTGCCAGCAGCGCACCGGGACAGGGTGAAAAACTGTTTTTT. As protein: CASSAPGQGEKLFF.

CDR3 sequence (DNA): TGCGCCAGCGGCGGACTAGCGGGCGCAGATACGCAGTATTTT. Residues: CASGGLAGADTQYF. This rearrangement joins TRBV5-1 to TRBJ2-3; 11 nucleotides align to TRBD2. CDR1 SGHRS and CDR2 YFSETQ come from the germline V gene. CDR3 size: 14 residues. After removal of 7 bases from V and 4 bases from J, the junction contained 5 bases not matched to a gene.

The CDR3 is CASSLAGNNEQFF. The CDR3 nucleotides read TGCGCCAGCAGCTTAGCGGGAAATAATGAGCAGTTCTTC. The chain employs TRBV5-1 and TRBJ2-1; 7 nucleotides align to TRBD2. The CDR3 sequence is 13 residues long. Germline CDR1 is SGHRS and CDR2 is YFSETQ. With V trimmed by 2 bases and J by 7 bases, 3 bases remained unmatched.

The rearrangement links TRBV4-2 to TRBJ1-1; D perhaps matches TRBD1 (6 bases). Germline CDR1 LGHNA, CDR2 YNFKEQ. V lost 3 bases to trimming and J lost 0 bases, with 14 bases between them. This CDR3 has 16 residues. The CDR3 sequence is CASSHGQSPMNTEAFF. CDR3 sequence (DNA): TGTGCCAGCAGCCACGGACAGTCTCCCATGAACACTGAAGCTTTCTTT.

The rearrangement links TRBV2 to TRBJ2-2; a weak D match, TRBD1 (6 bases). Between the trimmed V and J ends, which lost 4 bases and 2 bases, there was a span of 11 bases. This CDR3 spans 15 amino acids. The germline gives CDR1 SNHLY, CDR2 FYNNEI. This CDR3 is CASSVTGFNTGELFF. Written as DNA, the CDR3 is TGTGCCAGCAGTGTGACAGGATTTAACACCGGGGAGCTGTTTTTT.

The J gene is TRBJ2-1, the V gene TRBV5-1; 7 nucleotides match TRBD1. The germline V gene has CDR1 SGHRS and CDR2 YFSETQ. This CDR3 region has 15 residues. Trimming cost V 0 bases and J 5 bases; bases outside gene matches: 5. The CDR3 DNA is TGCGCCAGCAGCTTGGATACAGGGGCTAACAATGAGCAGTTCTTC. Translated: CASSLDTGANNEQFF.